This entry lists 20 T cell receptor beta chains sequenced from one sample in a study of PD-1 blockade in classical Hodgkin lymphoma. TCRdb keeps only in-frame clones here, not all; method: immunoSEQ multiplex PCR. The table has some 27,000 clones, roughly 80% seen once. Time point denoted: cycle 4 day 1 (C4D1), after 5 to 7 weeks of nivolumab. All trial patients relapsed after autologous stem cell transplantation. Out of thawed PBMCs, magnetic negative selection purified CD4+ T cells. The sample was CD4+ T cells from blood, taken before the fourth cycle of nivolumab. Every receptor here comes from a human donor with classical Hodgkin lymphoma.

This clone was observed once. This chain joins TRBV5-1 and TRBJ1-1; D is unclear. Germline V gene sequence: CDR1 SGHRS, CDR2 YFSETQ. V dropped 2 bases and J dropped 0 bases, with 8 bases sitting between them. This CDR3 comprises 14 residues. This chain's CDR3 is CASSFLTLNTEAFF. DNA for the CDR3: TGCGCCAGCAGCTTCCTGACACTGAACACTGAAGCTTTCTTT. The complete variable domain, with remaining parts taken from reference TRBV5-1 and TRBJ1-1, reads KAGVTQTPRYLIKTRGQQVTLSCSPISGHRSVSWYQQTPGQGLQFLFEYFSETQRNKGNFPGRFSGRQFSNSRSEMNVSTLELGDSALYLCASSFLTLNTEAFFGQGTRLTVV.

This clone has more than one count but fewer than ten. This sequence joins TRBV4-2 and TRBJ2-7; TRBD2 matches at 12 bases. With 1 base clipped from V and 2 bases from J, the junction kept 0 bases outside the gene matches. Per germline, CDR1 LGHNA and CDR2 YNFKEQ. The CDR3 totals 15 residues. CDR3 coding DNA: TGTGCCAGCAGCCAAGCTAGCGGGGGGGCCTACGAGCAGTACTTC. This gives the protein CASSQASGGAYEQYF.

The V gene is TRBV21-1, the J gene TRBJ1-6. TRBV21-1 constitutes a pseudogene. The CDR3 loop spans 13 amino acids. The DNA for the CDR3 is TGTGCCAGCAGCAAAGGAGGAGCCCGACCCCTCCACTTT. Translating it yields CASSKGGARPLHF.

The chain couples TRBV5-1 to TRBJ2-3, with 8 positions matching TRBD1. In germline, CDR1 is SGHRS, CDR2 YFSETQ. The junction had 11 bases not matched to a gene; V was cut back by 2 bases and J by 6 bases. This CDR3 contains 16 residues. CDR3 region: CASSFRQGFGSDTQYF. Written as DNA, the CDR3 is TGCGCCAGCAGCTTCCGACAGGGGTTCGGGTCGGATACGCAGTATTTT.

This rearrangement joins TRBV28 to TRBJ2-2, with 10 positions matching TRBD2. The germline gives CDR1 MDHEN, CDR2 SYDVKM. The CDR3 has 14 amino acids. V lost 8 bases and J lost 3; bases outside the gene matches: 3. CDR3: CASGLAGDTGELFF. Written as DNA, the CDR3 is TGTGCCAGCGGGCTAGCGGGGGACACCGGGGAGCTGTTTTTT.

The chain links TRBV9 to TRBJ1-1; the D gene is possibly TRBD1 (6 bases). Germline V CDR1 and CDR2: SGDLS, YYNGEE. This CDR3 comprises 13 residues. V lost 2 bases, J lost 5 bases, and 10 bases lay in between. CDR3 amino acids: CASSVSTGTEAFF. CDR3 nucleotides: TGTGCCAGCAGCGTGAGTACAGGGACTGAAGCTTTCTTT.

This chain joins TRBV29-1 and TRBJ2-3; D is possibly TRBD2 (6 bases). In germline, CDR1 is SQVTM, CDR2 ANQGSEA. CDR3 length: 16 residues. Trimming took 2 bases from V and 4 from J, leaving 19 bases between them. This CDR3 reads CSVESRGSSVADTQYF. CDR3 in DNA: TGCAGCGTTGAAAGCCGGGGGTCGTCGGTCGCAGATACGCAGTATTTT.

This chain's CDR3 is CASSTTVNTEAFF. Here the CDR3 DNA reads TGTGCCAGCAGCACGACAGTGAACACTGAAGCTTTCTTT. V gene TRBV7-9 combines with J gene TRBJ1-1, with D perhaps matching TRBD1 (5 bases). The CDR3 runs to 13 residues. CDR1 is SEHNR and CDR2 is FQNEAQ in the germline V gene (reference sequence). Trimming stripped 5 bases from V and 0 bases from J, with 7 bases between. The full variable domain, its missing parts supplied by reference TRBV7-9 and TRBJ1-1, is DTGVSQNPRHKITKRGQNVTFRCDPISEHNRLYWYRQTLGQGPEFLTYFQNEAQLEKSRLLSDRFSAERPKGSFSTLEIQRTEQGDSAMYLCASSTTVNTEAFFGQGTRLTVV.

The CDR3 protein is CASSDRRGNQPQHF. CDR3 bases: TGTGCCAGCAGCGACCGACGCGGCAATCAGCCCCAGCATTTT. This rearrangement joins TRBV6-5 to TRBJ1-5; D is unclear. CDR1 and CDR2 (germline): MNHEY, SVGAGI. Trimming cost V 6 bases and J 2 bases, with 11 bases left between them. The CDR3 contains 14 residues.

This clone was detected only once. The chain carries TRBV9 and TRBJ1-3; maybe TRBD1 (5 bases). Germline-derived CDR1 and CDR2 are SGDLS and YYNGEE. CDR3 length equals 19 residues. The V end was cut by 3 bases, the J end by 0 bases, with 22 bases between. The CDR3 sequence is CASSERGERSFNSGNTIYF. The CDR3 DNA reads as TGTGCCAGCAGCGAGAGGGGAGAAAGGTCATTCAACTCTGGAAACACCATATATTTT.

This rearrangement joins TRBV6-1 to TRBJ2-5, with TRBD1 matching 10 bases. The J segment lost 7 bases and the V segment lost 5 bases, leaving 7 bases of the junction unmatched. CDR1 is MNHNS, CDR2 SASEGT, per germline. This CDR3 has 14 residues. The CDR3 DNA follows: TGTGCCAGCAGTCAGACAGGGGGCCTCGGGACCCAGTACTTC. Translating it yields CASSQTGGLGTQYF.

The V gene is TRBV7-2, the J gene TRBJ2-1; no reliable D call. The CDR3 sequence is 15 residues long. V was clipped by 2 bases and J by 4 bases, with 12 bases between them. Germline CDR1 SGHTA, CDR2 FQGNSA. The CDR3, as DNA: TGTGCCAGCAGCTTATCTTCAGGAGAGTACAATGAGCAGTTCTTC. Encoded protein: CASSLSSGEYNEQFF.

The chain uses TRBV5-1 and TRBJ2-6, with D unresolved. The CDR3 spans 14 residues. Between the trimmed V and J ends, which lost 7 bases and 2 bases, there was a span of 10 bases. CDR1 is SGHRS and CDR2 is YFSETQ in the germline V gene. The CDR3 coding sequence is TGCGCCAGCGACTCTGGGGCTGGGGCCAACGTCCTGACTTTC. Translating gives CASDSGAGANVLTF.

This clone showed up just a few times. DNA of the CDR3: TGCGCCAGCAGCCTACCCGGTTCCGGGGAGCTGTTTTTT. Protein product: CASSLPGSGELFF. The chain has TRBV5-1 and TRBJ2-2; no definite D call. Germline V gives CDR1 SGHRS, CDR2 YFSETQ. Trimming removed 4 bases at V and 6 bases at J, with 10 bases between. The CDR3 covers 13 residues. Drawing the rest from reference TRBV5-1 and TRBJ2-2, the complete variable domain is KAGVTQTPRYLIKTRGQQVTLSCSPISGHRSVSWYQQTPGQGLQFLFEYFSETQRNKGNFPGRFSGRQFSNSRSEMNVSTLELGDSALYLCASSLPGSGELFFGEGSRLTVL.

The chain has TRBV5-5 and TRBJ2-1; D is tentatively TRBD1 or TRBD2 (5 bases each). The V and J ends lost 5 bases and 5 bases respectively, with 11 bases between them. CDR1 is SGHKS and CDR2 is YYEKEE in the germline V gene (reference sequence). The CDR3 runs to 13 residues. The CDR3 spells CASRTEGNNEQFF. CDR3 sequence (DNA): TGTGCCAGCAGAACTGAGGGGAACAATGAGCAGTTCTTC.

The V gene is TRBV7-9, the J gene TRBJ2-1; 11 positions agree with TRBD2. The trim removed 1 base at V and 10 bases at J, leaving 3 bases unmatched. The V gene's germline CDR1 is SEHNR and CDR2 FQNEAQ (reference sequence). The length of the CDR3 is 14 residues. CDR3 nucleotide sequence: TGTGCCAGCAGCTTAGGACTAGCGGGGACCGAGCAGTTCTTC. This translates into CASSLGLAGTEQFF.

J is TRBJ1-2 and V is TRBV5-1, with 9 bases fitting TRBD1. CDR3 size: 14 residues. Germline CDR1 reads SGHRS; CDR2 reads YFSETQ. V gave up 4 bases and J gave up 6 bases; unmatched junction bases: 7. The CDR3 protein is CASSPGQGGNGYTF. The CDR3 DNA follows: TGCGCCAGCAGCCCGGGACAGGGAGGTAATGGCTACACCTTC.

The chain joins TRBV6-1 to TRBJ2-4; the D call may be TRBD1 or TRBD2 (5 bases each). Trimming removed 1 base from V and 9 bases from J, with 13 bases in between. The CDR3 covers 14 residues. Germline V gives CDR1 MNHNS, CDR2 SASEGT. CDR3 amino acids: CASSEVRGGTIQYF. The CDR3, as DNA: TGTGCCAGCAGTGAAGTTCGTGGGGGTACCATTCAGTACTTC.

The chain is built from TRBV6-6 and TRBJ1-6; D perhaps matches TRBD1 (6 bases). The CDR3 runs 15 residues. V was trimmed by 8 bases and J by 5 bases, leaving 16 bases between them. Germline V gene lookup returns CDR1 MNHNY and CDR2 SVGAGI (reference sequence). The CDR3 is CASGPSDRNNSPLHF. DNA of the CDR3: TGTGCCAGCGGACCGTCGGACAGAAATAATTCACCCCTCCACTTT.

The chain combines TRBV6-5 with TRBJ1-4; a possible D gene is TRBD1 (6 bases). The CDR3 length is 12 residues. CDR1 and CDR2 from the germline V gene are MNHEY and SVGAGI. V was cut by 6 bases and J by 7 bases, with 9 bases left in between. The CDR3, as DNA: TGTGCCAGCAGGGCGACAGGTGAAAAACTGTTTTTT. This encodes CASRATGEKLFF.